This TCR beta chain is drawn from a study of CD8+ T cells in alopecia areata. General observations from the study: Normal skin's resident alphabeta T cells are also sequenced in scalp samples. It was lesional scalp, especially alopecia totalis/universalis, that showed higher clonality than normal scalp.

TCR sequencing used cDNA made by reverse transcription of extracted RNA. Generated by immunoSEQ multiplex PCR, the TCRdb table keeps only in-frame clones and is missing some. The data contain under 40,000 clones, roughly 53% of them seen just once; the ten biggest clones take up approximately 1.7%. In the case of this clone: The antigen is not known.

Across five patients, CD4+ cells underwent sorting into CD25+CD127- cells. Isolation of CD4+ and CD8+ T cells from PBMCs was achieved by sorting. The CDR3 is 16 amino acids. From germline, CDR1 is SGHRS and CDR2 YFSETQ. The J segment lost 4 bases and the V segment lost 4 bases, leaving 8 bases of the junction unmatched. Sequences were obtained from CD4+ Tregs sorted from blood. The clonotype originates from a human donor with alopecia areata. V usage is TRBV5-1 and J usage is TRBJ2-3; TRBD2 aligns across 11 bases. CDR3 amino acids: CASSPTSGSRADTQYF. In DNA form, the CDR3 reads TGCGCCAGCAGCCCTACTAGCGGGAGTCGGGCAGATACGCAGTATTTT.